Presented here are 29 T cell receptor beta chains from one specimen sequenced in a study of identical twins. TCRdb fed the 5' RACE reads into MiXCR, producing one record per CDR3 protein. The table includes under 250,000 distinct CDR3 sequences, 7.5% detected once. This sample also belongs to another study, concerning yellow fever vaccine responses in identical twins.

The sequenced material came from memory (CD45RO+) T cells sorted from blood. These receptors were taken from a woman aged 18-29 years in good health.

CDR3 amino acids: CSASLGLRTEAFF. The CDR3 DNA follows: TGCAGTGCTAGTCTGGGACTGCGCACTGAAGCTTTCTTT. This sequence joins TRBV20-1 and TRBJ1-1; TRBD1 might be the D (5 bases). Germline V gene data show CDR1 as DFQATT and CDR2 as SNEGSKA (reference sequence). The V gene lost 3 bases and the J gene lost 4 bases, with 12 bases spanning the gap. CDR3 length: 13 residues.

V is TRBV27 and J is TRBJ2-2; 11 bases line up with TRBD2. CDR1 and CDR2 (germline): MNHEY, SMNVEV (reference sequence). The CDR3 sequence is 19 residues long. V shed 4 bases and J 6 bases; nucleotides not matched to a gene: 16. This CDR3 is CASSYQVYRSGRAAGELFF. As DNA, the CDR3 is TGTGCCAGCAGTTACCAGGTATACCGTAGCGGGAGGGCCGCCGGGGAGCTGTTTTTT.

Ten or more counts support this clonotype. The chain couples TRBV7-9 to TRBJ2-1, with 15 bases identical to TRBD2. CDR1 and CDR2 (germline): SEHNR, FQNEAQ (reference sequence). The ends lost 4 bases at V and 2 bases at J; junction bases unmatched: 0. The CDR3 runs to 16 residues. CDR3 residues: CASSWTSGRAYNEQFF. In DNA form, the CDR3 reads TGTGCCAGCAGCTGGACTAGCGGGAGGGCCTACAATGAGCAGTTCTTC.

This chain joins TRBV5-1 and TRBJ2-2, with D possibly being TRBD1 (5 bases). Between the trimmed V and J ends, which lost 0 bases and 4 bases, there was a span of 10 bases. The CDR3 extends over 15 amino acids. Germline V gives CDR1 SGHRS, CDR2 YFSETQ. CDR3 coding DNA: TGCGCCAGCAGCTTGGTGGGGCAGAGCACCGGGGAGCTGTTTTTT. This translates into CASSLVGQSTGELFF.

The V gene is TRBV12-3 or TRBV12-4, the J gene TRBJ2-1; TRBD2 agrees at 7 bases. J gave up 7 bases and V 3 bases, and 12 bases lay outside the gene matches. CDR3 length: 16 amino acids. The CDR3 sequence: CASSFRPAGFTNEQFF. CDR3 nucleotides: TGTGCCAGCAGTTTCCGCCCAGCGGGGTTCACTAATGAGCAGTTCTTC.

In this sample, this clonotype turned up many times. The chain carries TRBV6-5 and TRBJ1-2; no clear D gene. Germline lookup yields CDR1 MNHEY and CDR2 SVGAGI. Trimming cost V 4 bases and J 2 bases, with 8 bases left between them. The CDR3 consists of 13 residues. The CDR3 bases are TGTGCCAGCAGTTCGGGAACAAACTATGGCTACACCTTC. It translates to CASSSGTNYGYTF.

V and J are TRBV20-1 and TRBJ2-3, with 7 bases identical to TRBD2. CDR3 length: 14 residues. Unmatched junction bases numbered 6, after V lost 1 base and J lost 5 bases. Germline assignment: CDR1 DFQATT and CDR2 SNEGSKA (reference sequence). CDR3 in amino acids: CSARVSSGLDTQYF. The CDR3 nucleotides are TGCAGTGCTAGAGTTTCTAGCGGATTAGATACGCAGTATTTT.

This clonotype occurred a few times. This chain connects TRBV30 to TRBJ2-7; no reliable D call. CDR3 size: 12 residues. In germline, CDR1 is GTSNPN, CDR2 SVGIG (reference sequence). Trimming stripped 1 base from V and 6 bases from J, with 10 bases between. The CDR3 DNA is TGTGCCTGGAGTGCTCCTGCTTCCGAGCAGTACTTC. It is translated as CAWSAPASEQYF.

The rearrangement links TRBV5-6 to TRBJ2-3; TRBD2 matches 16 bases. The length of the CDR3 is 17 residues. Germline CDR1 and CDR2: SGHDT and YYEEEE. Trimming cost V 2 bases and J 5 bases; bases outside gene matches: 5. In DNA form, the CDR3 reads TGTGCCAGCAGCTTTCTGGGACTAGCGGGAGGGGGAGATACGCAGTATTTT. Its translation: CASSFLGLAGGGDTQYF.

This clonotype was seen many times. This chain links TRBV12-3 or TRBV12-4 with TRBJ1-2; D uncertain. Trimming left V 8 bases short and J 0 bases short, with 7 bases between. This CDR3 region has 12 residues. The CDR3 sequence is CASLRSNYGYTF. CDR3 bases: TGTGCCAGCCTTAGATCTAACTATGGCTACACCTTC.

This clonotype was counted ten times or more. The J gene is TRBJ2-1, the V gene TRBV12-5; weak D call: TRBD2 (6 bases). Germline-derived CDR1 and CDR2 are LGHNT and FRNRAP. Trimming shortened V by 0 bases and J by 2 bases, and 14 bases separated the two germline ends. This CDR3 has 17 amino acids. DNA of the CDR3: TGTGCTAGTGGTTTGGTACAGCTGGCGGGAACCTACAATGAGCAGTTCTTC. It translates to CASGLVQLAGTYNEQFF.

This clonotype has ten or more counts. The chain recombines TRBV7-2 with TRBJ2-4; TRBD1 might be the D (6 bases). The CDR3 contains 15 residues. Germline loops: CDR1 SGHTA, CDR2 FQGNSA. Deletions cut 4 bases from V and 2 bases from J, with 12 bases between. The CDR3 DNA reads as TGTGCCAGCAGCTCTGACGGGACATCCAAAAACATTCAGTACTTC. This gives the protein CASSSDGTSKNIQYF.

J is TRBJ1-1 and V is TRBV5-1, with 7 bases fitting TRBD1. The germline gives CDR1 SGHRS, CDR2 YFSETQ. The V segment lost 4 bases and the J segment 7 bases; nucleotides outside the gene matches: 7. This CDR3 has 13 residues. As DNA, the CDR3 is TGCGCCAGCAGCCCACGGACAGGAGATGAAGCTTTCTTT. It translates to CASSPRTGDEAFF. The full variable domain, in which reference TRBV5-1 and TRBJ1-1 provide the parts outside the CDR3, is KAGVTQTPRYLIKTRGQQVTLSCSPISGHRSVSWYQQTPGQGLQFLFEYFSETQRNKGNFPGRFSGRQFSNSRSEMNVSTLELGDSALYLCASSPRTGDEAFFGQGTRLTVV.

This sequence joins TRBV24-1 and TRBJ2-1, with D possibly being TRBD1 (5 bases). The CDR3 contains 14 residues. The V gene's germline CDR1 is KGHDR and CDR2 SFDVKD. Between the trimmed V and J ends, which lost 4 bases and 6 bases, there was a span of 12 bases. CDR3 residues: CATSDPGRVNEQFF. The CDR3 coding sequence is TGTGCCACCAGTGACCCCGGCAGGGTCAATGAGCAGTTCTTC.

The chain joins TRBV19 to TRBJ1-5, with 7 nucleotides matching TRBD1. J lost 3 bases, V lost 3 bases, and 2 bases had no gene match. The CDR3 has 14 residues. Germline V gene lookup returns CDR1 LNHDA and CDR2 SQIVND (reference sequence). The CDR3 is CASSMDRFNQPQHF. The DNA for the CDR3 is TGTGCCAGTAGTATGGACAGGTTCAATCAGCCCCAGCATTTT.

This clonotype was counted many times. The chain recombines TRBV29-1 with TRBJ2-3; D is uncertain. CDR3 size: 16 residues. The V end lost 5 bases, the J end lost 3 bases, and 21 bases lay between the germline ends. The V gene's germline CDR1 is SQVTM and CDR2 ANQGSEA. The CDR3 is CSVRPGPDGTTDTQYF. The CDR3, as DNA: TGCAGCGTTCGCCCCGGCCCGGACGGTACAACAGATACGCAGTATTTT.

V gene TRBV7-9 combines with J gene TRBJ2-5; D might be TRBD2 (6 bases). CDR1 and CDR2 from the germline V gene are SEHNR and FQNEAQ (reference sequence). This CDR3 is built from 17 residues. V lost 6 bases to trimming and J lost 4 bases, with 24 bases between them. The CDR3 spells CASSSPSVLDFSETQYF. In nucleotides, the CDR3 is TGTGCCAGCAGTTCTCCTAGCGTGCTAGATTTTTCAGAGACCCAGTACTTC.

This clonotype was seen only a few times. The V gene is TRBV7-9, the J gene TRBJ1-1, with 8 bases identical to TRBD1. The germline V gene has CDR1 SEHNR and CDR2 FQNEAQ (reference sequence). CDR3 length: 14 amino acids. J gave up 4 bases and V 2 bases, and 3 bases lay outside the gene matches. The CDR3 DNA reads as TGTGCCAGCAGCTTACAGGGGGCCGTCACTGAAGCTTTCTTT. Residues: CASSLQGAVTEAFF.

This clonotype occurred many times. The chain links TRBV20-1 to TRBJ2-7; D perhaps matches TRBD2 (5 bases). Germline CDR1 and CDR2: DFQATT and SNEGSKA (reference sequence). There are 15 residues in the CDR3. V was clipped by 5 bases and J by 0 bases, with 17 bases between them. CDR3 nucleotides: TGCAGTGCTCATAACGGAGCGGCCAACTCCTACGAGCAGTACTTC. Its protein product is CSAHNGAANSYEQYF.

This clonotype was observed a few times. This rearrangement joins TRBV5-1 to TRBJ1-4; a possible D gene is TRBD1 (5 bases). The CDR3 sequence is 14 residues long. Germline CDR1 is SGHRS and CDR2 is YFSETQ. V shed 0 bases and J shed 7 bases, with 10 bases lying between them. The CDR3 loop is CASSLAGSSEKLFF. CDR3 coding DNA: TGCGCCAGCAGCTTGGCAGGGTCGAGTGAAAAACTGTTTTTT.

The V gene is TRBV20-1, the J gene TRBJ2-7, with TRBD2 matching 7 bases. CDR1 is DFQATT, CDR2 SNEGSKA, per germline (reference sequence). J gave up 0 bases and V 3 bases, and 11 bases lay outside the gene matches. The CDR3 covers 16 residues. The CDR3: CSARAPLAASSYEQYF. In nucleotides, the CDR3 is TGCAGTGCTAGGGCTCCCCTAGCGGCGAGCTCCTACGAGCAGTACTTC.

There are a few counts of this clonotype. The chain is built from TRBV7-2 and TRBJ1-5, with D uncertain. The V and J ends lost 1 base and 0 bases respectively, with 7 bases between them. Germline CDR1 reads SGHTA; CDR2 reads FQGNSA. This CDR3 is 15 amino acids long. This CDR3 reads CASSLGDASNQPQHF. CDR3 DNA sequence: TGTGCCAGCAGCTTAGGCGACGCTAGCAATCAGCCCCAGCATTTT.

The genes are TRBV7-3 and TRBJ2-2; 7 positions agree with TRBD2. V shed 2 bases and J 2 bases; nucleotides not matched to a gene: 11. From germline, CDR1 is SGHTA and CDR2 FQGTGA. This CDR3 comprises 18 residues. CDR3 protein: CASSLLAGDYLNTGELFF. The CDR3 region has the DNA TGTGCCAGCAGCTTATTAGCCGGGGACTACCTAAACACCGGGGAGCTGTTTTTT.

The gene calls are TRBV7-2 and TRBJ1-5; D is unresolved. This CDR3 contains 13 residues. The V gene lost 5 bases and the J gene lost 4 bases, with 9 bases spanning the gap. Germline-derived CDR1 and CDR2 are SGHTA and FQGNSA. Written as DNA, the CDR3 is TGTGCCAGCAGCCTACTCCGTAATCAGCCCCAGCATTTT. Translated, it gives CASSLLRNQPQHF.

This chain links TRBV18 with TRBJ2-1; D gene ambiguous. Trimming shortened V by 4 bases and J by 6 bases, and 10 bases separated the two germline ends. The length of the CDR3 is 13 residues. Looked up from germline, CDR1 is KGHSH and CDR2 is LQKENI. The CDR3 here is CASSRQLGNEQFF. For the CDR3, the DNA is TGTGCCAGCTCACGGCAGCTAGGCAATGAGCAGTTCTTC.

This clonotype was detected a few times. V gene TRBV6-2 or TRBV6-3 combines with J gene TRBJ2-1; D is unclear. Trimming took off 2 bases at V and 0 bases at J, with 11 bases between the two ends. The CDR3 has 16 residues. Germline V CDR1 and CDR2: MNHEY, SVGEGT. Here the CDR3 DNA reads TGTGCCAGCAGTTACGTGGGGATGGGCTCCTACAATGAGCAGTTCTTC. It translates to CASSYVGMGSYNEQFF.

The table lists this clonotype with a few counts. CDR3 region: CASSLTGAVTGELFF. The CDR3 nucleotides are TGTGCCAGCAGCTTGACGGGGGCCGTCACCGGGGAGCTGTTTTTT. This sequence joins TRBV7-3 and TRBJ2-2; the D gene could be TRBD1 or TRBD2 (6 bases each). Trimming stripped 3 bases from V and 4 bases from J, with 12 bases between. Germline CDR1 is SGHTA and CDR2 is FQGTGA. This CDR3 has 15 residues.

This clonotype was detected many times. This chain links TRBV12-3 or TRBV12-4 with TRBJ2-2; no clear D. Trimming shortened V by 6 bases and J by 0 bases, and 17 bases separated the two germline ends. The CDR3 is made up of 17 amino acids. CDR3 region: CASSPAVMRTNTGELFF. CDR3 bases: TGTGCCAGCAGCCCCGCGGTAATGCGAACGAACACCGGGGAGCTGTTTTTT.

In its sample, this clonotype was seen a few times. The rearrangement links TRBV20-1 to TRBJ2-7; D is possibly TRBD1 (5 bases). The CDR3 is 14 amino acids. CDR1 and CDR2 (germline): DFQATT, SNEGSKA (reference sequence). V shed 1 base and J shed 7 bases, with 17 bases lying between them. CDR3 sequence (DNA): TGCAGTGCTAGAGGGGGCACGGCCCTTGGGGAGCAGTACTTC. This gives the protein CSARGGTALGEQYF.